The 5 T cell receptor beta chains below all came from one sample that was sequenced in a study of T cells in localized non-small cell lung cancer (dated by TCRdb to the early 2020s). Library preparation was by the immunoSEQ multiplex PCR assay. Sourced from immuneACCESS, this table was stored by TCRdb with only in-frame sequences that have V and J called. A share of the clones is absent; for the studies checked, an unresolved V gene accounts for under half, and the remainder has no known explanation. Within this sample are 70,000 to 95,000 clones, with approximately 90% of them counted one time only. Over 3.5% of the sample lies in the top ten. The source material was PBMCs, sampled before any cancer treatment. The receptors shown here come from a woman aged 40-69 years with stage II squamous cell lung carcinoma.

V usage is TRBV19 and J usage is TRBJ2-1, with D possibly TRBD1 on 6 matching bases. Trimming cost V 3 bases and J 10 bases, with 25 bases left between them. The germline CDR1 and CDR2 sequences are LNHDA and SQIVND (reference sequence). The CDR3 has 17 amino acids. The CDR3 DNA follows: TGTGCCAGTAGTATCGCATATGGGGATCTTAGGGGGAGCGAGCAGTTCTTC. Translating gives CASSIAYGDLRGSEQFF.

This chain connects TRBV6-6 to TRBJ2-3, with 10 bases fitting TRBD1. Germline V gives CDR1 MNHNY, CDR2 SVGAGI (reference sequence). The CDR3 is 16 amino acids. The junction had 5 bases not matched to a gene; V was cut back by 0 bases and J by 5 bases. CDR3 DNA: TGTGCCAGCAGTTACTCCCGACAGGGGGCTGGAGATACGCAGTATTTT. Translating it yields CASSYSRQGAGDTQYF.

The chain links TRBV6-5 to TRBJ1-1; TRBD1 might be the D (5 bases). This CDR3 has 14 residues. The germline CDR1 and CDR2 sequences are MNHEY and SVGAGI. Trimming shortened V by 6 bases and J by 4 bases, and 15 bases separated the two germline ends. The CDR3 bases are TGTGCCAGCAGGTTCGGGGGTTCCGGCACTGAAGCTTTCTTT. Translated, it gives CASRFGGSGTEAFF.

V and J are TRBV5-8 and TRBJ2-1; possibly TRBD1 or TRBD2 for D (5 bases each). Germline CDR1 is SGHTS and CDR2 is YDEGEE. The V end was cut by 2 bases, the J end by 13 bases, with 25 bases between. The CDR3 consists of 16 residues. The CDR3 nucleotides are TGTGCCAGCAGCTTCTTTTTTCCCCCGCCGGGGACCCCCCAGTTCTTC. Amino acids: CASSFFFPPPGTPQFF.

The J gene is TRBJ2-4, the V gene TRBV7-2, with 14 bases matching TRBD2. This CDR3 spans 18 amino acids. V was clipped by 5 bases and J by 5 bases; unmatched bases: 11. Germline V CDR1 and CDR2: SGHTA, FQGNSA. The CDR3 reads CASSPPRLAGGKENIQYF. The CDR3, as DNA: TGTGCCAGCAGCCCGCCTCGACTAGCGGGAGGGAAAGAAAACATTCAGTACTTC.